This T cell receptor (beta chain) comes out of a study of CXCR3-negative and CXCR3-positive naive CD8 T cells (dated by TCRdb to between 2018 and 2021). In the study overall: In total, 110 million to 150 million TRB reads were obtained, corresponding to roughly 1.5 +/- 0.3 million reads per library. Diversity and physicochemical repertoire analyses covered eleven to twelve donors pooled from two independent experiments. Naive subsets from a handful of donors and memory cells from 3 donors were included in the TRBV-TRBJ cluster analysis. Here is what the overall study found, with its caveats: Surface CD5, linked to self-reactivity in mice, was comparable between naive subsets; TCR interaction strength was therefore also inferred from TRB CDR3 physicochemical properties. Because CXCR3 expression was partially decreased after cryopreservation, freshly isolated PBMCs were used for most assays. Similar TRBV-TRBJ usage was shown by naive CXCR3-negative and CXCR3-positive cells from the same donor, whereas distinct patterns were shown by memory cells. Repertoire diversity was comparably high in both naive subsets but much lower in memory CD8+ T cells.

Sequencing used a NextSeq 550. The Human TCR Profiling Kit (MiLaboratory) was used to prepare UMI-labeled 5' RACE TRB cDNA libraries. The full amount of extracted RNA was used for cDNA synthesis, and the full amount of resulting cDNA was used for PCR amplification. Libraries were prepared in parallel using an identical number of PCR cycles. Turning to the authors' computational methods: MIGEC and MiXCR extracted about 53,000 +/- 10,000 unique UMI-labeled TRB cDNA molecules per library, requiring at least two reads per UMI. An average of approximately 40,000 +/- 10,000 functional in-frame TRB CDR3 nucleotide clonotypes without stop codons was found per library. After each sample was downsampled to 5000 UMI-labeled TRB molecules, VDJtools was used to calculate diversity metrics such as normalized Shannon-Wiener and Chao1. For the central five CDR3 residues, VDJtools calculated physicochemical properties weighted by clonotype size, namely interaction energy, strength, volume and Kidera factor 4. TCRdb reprocessed the reads; each CDR3 protein sequence makes one entry, and DNA is unavailable. The V and J calls here are based on TCRdb, not the publication. The sample table gives around 50,000 distinct CDR3 sequences. The leading ten clones occupy about a quarter of the sample.

A note on this clonotype: Its binding antigen is unknown.

Each CD8+ T cell subset was flow-sorted in triplicate, and around 300,000 cells per subset were placed directly into RLT lysis buffer. Peripheral blood mononuclear cells were isolated from buffy coats using standard density gradient centrifugation. Total RNA was extracted from sorted cells using an RNeasy Mini Kit. Reading the germline V gene gives CDR1 LGHNA and CDR2 YNFKEQ. Counted from cysteine to phenylalanine, this CDR3 has 15 amino acids. No DNA appears here. The sequencing sample was made of memory CD8+ T cells from blood. The meaning of the sample's cell subset or site label: conventional CD8+ memory T cells (TMEM), sorted as controls. The sequence was collected from a human donor in good health. Some clones in this sample may be carry-over from other donors' samples. The sequence links TRBV4-2 to TRBJ2-7; the D call from TCRdb, TRBD2, cannot be confirmed without DNA. The CDR3 protein: CASSQDPSGVGEQYF.